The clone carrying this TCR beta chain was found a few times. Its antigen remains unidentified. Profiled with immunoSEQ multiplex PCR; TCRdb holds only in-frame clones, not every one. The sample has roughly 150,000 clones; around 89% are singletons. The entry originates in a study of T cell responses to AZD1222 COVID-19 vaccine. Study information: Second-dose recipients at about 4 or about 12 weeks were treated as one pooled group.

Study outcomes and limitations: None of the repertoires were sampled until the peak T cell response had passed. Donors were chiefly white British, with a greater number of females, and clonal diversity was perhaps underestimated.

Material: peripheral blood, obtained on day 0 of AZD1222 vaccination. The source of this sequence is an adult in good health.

CDR3 sequence reads: CATSTRTSGEESYF. Here the CDR3 DNA reads TGTGCCACCAGCACCAGGACTAGCGGGGAGGAGAGTTACTTC. This chain joins TRBV15 and TRBJ2-5, with TRBD2 identical over 12 bases. J was trimmed by 14 bases and V by 4 bases; bases with no gene match: 11. This CDR3 is 14 amino acids long. Germline V CDR1 and CDR2: LNHNV, YYDKDF (reference sequence). Drawing the rest from reference TRBV15 and TRBJ2-5, the complete variable domain is DAMVIQNPRYQVTQFGKPVTLSCSQTLNHNVMYWYQQKSSQAPKLLFHYYDKDFNNEADTPDNFQSRRPNTSFCFLDIRSPGLGDTAMYLCATSTRTSGEESYFGPGTRLLVL.